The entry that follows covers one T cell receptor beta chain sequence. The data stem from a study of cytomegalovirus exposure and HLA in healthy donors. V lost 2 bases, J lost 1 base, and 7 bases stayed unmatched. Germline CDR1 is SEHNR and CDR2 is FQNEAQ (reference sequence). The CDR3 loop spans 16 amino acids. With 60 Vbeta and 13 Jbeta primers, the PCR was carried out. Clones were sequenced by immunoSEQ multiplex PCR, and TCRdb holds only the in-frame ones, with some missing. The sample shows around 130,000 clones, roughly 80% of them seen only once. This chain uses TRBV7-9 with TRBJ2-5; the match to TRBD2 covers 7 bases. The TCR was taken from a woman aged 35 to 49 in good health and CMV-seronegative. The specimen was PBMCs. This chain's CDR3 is CASSLLGGTVQETQYF. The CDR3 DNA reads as TGTGCCAGCAGCTTACTGGGGGGGACGGTCCAAGAGACCCAGTACTTC.